This T cell receptor (beta chain) comes out of a study of blood T cell repertoires in COVID-19. About the research overall: The study drew acute and convalescent COVID-19 samples from the United States, Italy and Spain. PBMCs, B-cell-depleted T cells, or T cells provided the cDNA or gDNA that made up the material.

Authors' methods: Reference gene primer amplification in the assay estimated nucleated cell counts. Libraries were prepared by immunoSEQ multiplex PCR; TCRdb keeps only in-frame clonotypes and omits some of them. Clone size and the V and J calls come from that table; the DNA yielded D and trimming. The sample gives about 130,000 clones, about four fifths of which show up once; more than 15% is in the top ten. The CDR3 has 12 residues. CDR1 is SGHTA, CDR2 FQGNSA, per germline. Trimming took 5 bases from V and 5 from J, leaving 9 bases between them. Sequences were obtained from peripheral blood. The clonotype was recovered from an elderly man with acute or convalescent COVID-19. J is TRBJ2-5 and V is TRBV7-2; D is uncertain. This CDR3 reads CASSPTIETQYF. The CDR3 DNA is TGTGCCAGCAGCCCTACCATTGAGACCCAGTACTTC.